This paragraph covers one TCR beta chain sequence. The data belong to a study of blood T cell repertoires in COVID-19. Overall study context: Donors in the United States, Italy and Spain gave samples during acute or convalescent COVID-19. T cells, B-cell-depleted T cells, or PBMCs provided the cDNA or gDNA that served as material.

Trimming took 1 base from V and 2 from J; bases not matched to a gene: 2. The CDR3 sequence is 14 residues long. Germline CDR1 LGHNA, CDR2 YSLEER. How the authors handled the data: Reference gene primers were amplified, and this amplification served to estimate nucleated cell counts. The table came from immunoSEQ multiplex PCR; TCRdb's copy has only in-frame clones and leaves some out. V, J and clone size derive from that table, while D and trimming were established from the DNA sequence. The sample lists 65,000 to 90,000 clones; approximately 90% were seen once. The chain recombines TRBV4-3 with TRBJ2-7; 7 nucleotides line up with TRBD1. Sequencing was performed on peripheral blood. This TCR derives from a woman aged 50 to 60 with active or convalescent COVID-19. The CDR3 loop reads CASSQVQGAYEQYF. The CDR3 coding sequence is TGCGCCAGCAGCCAAGTGCAGGGGGCCTACGAGCAGTACTTC.